This TCR beta chain was recovered during a study of beta chain features in type 1 diabetes. Expressed TCRB transcripts were sequenced after all isolated RNA was converted to cDNA. TCRdb's copy holds only in-frame clones and misses some; the assay was immunoSEQ multiplex PCR. The sample carries 900,000 or so clones, 17% recorded once. The germline V gene has CDR1 MDHEN and CDR2 SYDVKM. Trimming removed 7 bases at V and 11 bases at J, with 24 bases between. The CDR3 loop spans 15 amino acids. Study conclusions and caveats: Junctions at VDJ sites from type 1 diabetes patients had fewer insertions and more deletions.

This clone occurred a few times. As yet, its antigen is unknown. The sequence came from a woman aged 18 to 35 in good health. The chain couples TRBV28 to TRBJ1-5; TRBD1 might be the D (6 bases). The material sequenced was naive CD4+ T cells from blood. The CDR3 protein is CASTMSTGPGTAQHF. The CDR3 coding sequence is TGTGCCAGCACCATGTCGACAGGCCCGGGGACGGCCCAGCATTTT.